The T cell receptor beta chain under discussion was sequenced for a study of T cells after somatic rescue of genetic block. The table came from immunoSEQ multiplex PCR; TCRdb's copy has only in-frame clones and leaves some out. The data hold approximately 13,000 clones, with under 75% observed a single time. The CDR3 runs 18 residues. Germline V gene sequence: CDR1 SGDLS, CDR2 YYNGEE. Trimming took off 0 bases at V and 0 bases at J, with 13 bases between the two ends. This sequence originates from a boy between 10 and 17 years old. The specimen was peripheral blood mononuclear cells (PBMCs). The chain links TRBV9 to TRBJ2-6, with a weak D call TRBD1 (6 bases). CDR3 region: CASSVGRTAYSGANVLTF. DNA for the CDR3: TGTGCCAGCAGCGTAGGAAGGACAGCCTACTCTGGGGCCAACGTCCTGACTTTC.